Below are 9 T cell receptor beta chains sequenced from a single sample in a study of cytomegalovirus exposure and HLA in healthy donors. The PCR had 60 Vbeta and 13 Jbeta primers. Assay used: immunoSEQ multiplex PCR; TCRdb lists only in-frame clones, some missing. The repertoire consists of under 200,000 clones, with roughly 12% occurring once and the leading ten covering 7.8%. Sequenced input: PBMCs. These receptors originate from a man aged 45-65 years in good health and CMV-seropositive.

The chain uses TRBV25-1 and TRBJ1-2; tentative D call: TRBD1 (6 bases). V gave up 6 bases and J gave up 2 bases, with 13 bases separating them. The germline gives CDR1 MGHDK, CDR2 SYGVNS. CDR3 length: 14 amino acids. Here the CDR3 DNA reads TGTGCCAGCAGCGCGGGGGGGCCCAACTATGGCTACACCTTC. Protein sequence: CASSAGGPNYGYTF.

The chain couples TRBV5-4 to TRBJ1-1, with 11 positions matching TRBD1. This CDR3 contains 13 residues. With 4 bases clipped from V and 4 bases from J, the junction kept 0 bases outside the gene matches. Germline loops: CDR1 SGHNT, CDR2 YYREEE (reference sequence). CDR3 nucleotide sequence: TGTGCCAGCAGCGGGACAGGGGGCACTGAAGCTTTCTTT. This sequence encodes CASSGTGGTEAFF.

This clone was picked up a small number of times. The chain employs TRBV6-6 and TRBJ1-6; D call uncertain. Trimming pared 10 bases from V and 10 bases from J, leaving 20 bases between. From germline, CDR1 is MNHNY and CDR2 SVGAGI (reference sequence). This CDR3 comprises 14 residues. The CDR3 protein is CATERVKGRSPLHF. CDR3 in DNA: TGTGCCACTGAACGGGTTAAAGGGAGATCACCCCTCCACTTT.

This clone came up a few times. The chain carries TRBV6-1 and TRBJ1-1; D perhaps matches TRBD1 (5 bases). CDR3 length equals 14 residues. CDR1 is MNHNS and CDR2 is SASEGT in the germline V gene. V lost 4 bases to trimming and J lost 6 bases, with 15 bases between them. CDR3 in amino acids: CASSGRLQVPEAFF. CDR3 in DNA: TGTGCCAGCAGTGGCCGGCTACAGGTACCTGAAGCTTTCTTT.

This clone was seen a few times. The CDR3, as DNA: TGTGCCAGCAGCCCGACTCGGACAGATAACTATGGCTACACCTTC. It yields the protein CASSPTRTDNYGYTF. The chain links TRBV5-4 to TRBJ1-2; maybe TRBD1 (6 bases). V lost 4 bases and J lost 1, with 14 bases in between. This CDR3 region has 15 residues. In germline, CDR1 is SGHNT, CDR2 YYREEE (reference sequence).

The rearrangement joins TRBV28 to TRBJ2-1; TRBD2 matches at 11 bases. The V segment lost 2 bases and the J segment 8 bases; nucleotides outside the gene matches: 5. The CDR3 has 15 amino acids. Germline assignment: CDR1 MDHEN and CDR2 SYDVKM. The chain's CDR3 is CASSLNSGGAHEQFF. Here the CDR3 DNA reads TGTGCCAGCAGTTTAAATAGCGGGGGGGCTCATGAGCAGTTCTTC.

Here the CDR3 reads CASSPSGGASNEQFF. The CDR3 DNA is TGTGCCAGCAGCCCTAGCGGGGGGGCGAGTAATGAGCAGTTCTTC. The chain uses TRBV7-9 and TRBJ2-1, with 12 bases matching TRBD2. There are 15 residues in the CDR3. Germline V gene sequence: CDR1 SEHNR, CDR2 FQNEAQ (reference sequence). Germline trimming cut 5 bases from V and 7 bases from J; bases unmatched to any gene: 6.

The rearrangement links TRBV7-2 to TRBJ2-5, with a possible D match to TRBD2 (5 bases). The germline gives CDR1 SGHTA, CDR2 FQGNSA. The V end lost 2 bases, the J end lost 5 bases, and 12 bases lay between the germline ends. CDR3 length: 14 amino acids. The CDR3 here is CASSLSRGSETQYF. DNA for the CDR3: TGTGCCAGCAGCTTAAGTCGGGGATCGGAGACCCAGTACTTC.

The chain recombines TRBV19 with TRBJ2-7, with a possible D match to TRBD1 (5 bases). The CDR3 is 15 residues long. V was shortened by 0 bases and J by 1 base, with 10 bases between the two germline ends. CDR1 is LNHDA, CDR2 SQIVND, per germline (reference sequence). The DNA of the CDR3 is TGTGCCAGTAGTATAGAAAGCGCAGGGTCCTACGAGCAGTACTTC. Translation gives CASSIESAGSYEQYF.